This is a list of T cell receptor beta chains from one sample in a study of T cells in Graves' hyperthyroidism and ophthalmopathy. Using its own MiXCR run on the multiplex PCR reads, TCRdb lists one record per CDR3 protein. Here the sample spans about 360,000 distinct CDR3 sequences, less than 15% being singletons. Sequencing was done on a sample of blood. Receptor source: a woman between 18 and 29 years old with Graves' hyperthyroidism. Each CDR3 is given with its conserved first and last residue. D genes are given only for firm matches. Clone size is given for some rows only: seen once, a few or many times, or a class if the clone is expanded.

>many|TRBJ2-7|TRBV27|NA
CASRPHGWSEQYF
TGTGCCAGCAGACCCCATGGGTGGAGCGAGCAGTACTTC
>NA|TRBJ2-4|TRBV27|NA
CASSFGGAPLIQYF
TGTGCCAGCAGTTTCGGGGGAGCGCCCCTGATTCAGTACTTC
>few|TRBJ2-3|TRBV3-1|NA
CASSQAGATLTDTQYF
TGTGCCAGCAGCCAGGCCGGGGCTACCCTCACAGATACGCAGTATTTT
>few|TRBJ2-5|TRBV5-8|NA
CASSSSYLAQYF
TGTGCCAGCAGCTCCTCCTACCTGGCCCAGTACTTC
>many|TRBJ2-1|TRBV28|NA
CASLAATDEQFF
TGTGCTTCTTTGGCCGCCACTGATGAGCAGTTCTTC
>many|TRBJ1-2|TRBV3-1|NA
CASSPRQSYGYTF
TGTGCCAGCAGCCCGCGACAGAGCTATGGCTACACCTTC
>many|TRBJ2-7|TRBV12-3/TRBV12-4|TRBD2
CASSLGGGDEQYF
TGTGCCAGCAGCCTTGGTGGGGGGGACGAGCAGTACTTC
>many|TRBJ1-5|TRBV28|NA
CASRAGQLYNQPQHF
TGTGCCAGCAGGGCCGGGCAGCTCTACAATCAGCCCCAGCATTTT
>many|TRBJ2-7|TRBV7-2|NA
CASSSDPREQYF
TGTGCCAGCAGCTCCGACCCTCGGGAGCAGTACTTC
>many|TRBJ1-2|TRBV28|TRBD1
CASSLSGQGAVGYTF
TGTGCCAGCAGTTTATCGGGACAGGGGGCGGTTGGCTACACCTTC
>many|TRBJ2-1|TRBV7-3|TRBD2
CASSRVGGGASYNEQFF
TGTGCCAGCAGCCGCGTGGGCGGGGGAGCCTCATACAATGAGCAGTTCTTC
>many|TRBJ2-3|TRBV11-2|NA
CASSLGSKDTQYF
TGTGCCAGCAGCTTAGGTAGCAAGGATACGCAGTATTTT
>NA|TRBJ1-3|TRBV28|NA
CASSFGSFLSNRGNTIYF
TGTGCCAGCAGTTTCGGATCTTTTCTGAGTAATCGGGGAAACACCATATATTTT
>many|TRBJ2-7|TRBV20-1|NA
CSARDTRVLGEQYF
TGCAGTGCTAGAGACACCCGGGTATTAGGAGAGCAGTACTTC
>few|TRBJ2-2|TRBV7-3|NA
CASSPDSGTTGELFF
TGTGCCAGCAGCCCCGATAGCGGAACCACCGGGGAGCTGTTTTTT
>many|TRBJ2-7|TRBV11-2|NA
CASSLGRLGRGLRLGQYF
TGTGCCAGCAGCTTAGGCCGACTAGGCAGAGGGTTGAGGTTGGGGCAGTACTTC
>many|TRBJ2-7|TRBV5-5|NA
CASSLLSNLPYEQYF
TGTGCCAGCAGCTTATTGTCGAATCTTCCCTACGAGCAGTACTTC
>many|TRBJ2-7|TRBV11-2|NA
CASSSLRRADEQYF
TGTGCCAGCAGCTCCCTTCGCAGGGCCGACGAGCAGTACTTC
>few|TRBJ1-6|TRBV18|NA
CASSADRQPNSPLHF
TGTGCCAGCTCGGCCGATCGACAGCCTAATTCACCCCTCCACTTT
>many|TRBJ2-7|TRBV28|TRBD1
CASSLRTGGREQYF
TGTGCCAGCAGTCTAAGGACAGGGGGTCGAGAGCAGTACTTC